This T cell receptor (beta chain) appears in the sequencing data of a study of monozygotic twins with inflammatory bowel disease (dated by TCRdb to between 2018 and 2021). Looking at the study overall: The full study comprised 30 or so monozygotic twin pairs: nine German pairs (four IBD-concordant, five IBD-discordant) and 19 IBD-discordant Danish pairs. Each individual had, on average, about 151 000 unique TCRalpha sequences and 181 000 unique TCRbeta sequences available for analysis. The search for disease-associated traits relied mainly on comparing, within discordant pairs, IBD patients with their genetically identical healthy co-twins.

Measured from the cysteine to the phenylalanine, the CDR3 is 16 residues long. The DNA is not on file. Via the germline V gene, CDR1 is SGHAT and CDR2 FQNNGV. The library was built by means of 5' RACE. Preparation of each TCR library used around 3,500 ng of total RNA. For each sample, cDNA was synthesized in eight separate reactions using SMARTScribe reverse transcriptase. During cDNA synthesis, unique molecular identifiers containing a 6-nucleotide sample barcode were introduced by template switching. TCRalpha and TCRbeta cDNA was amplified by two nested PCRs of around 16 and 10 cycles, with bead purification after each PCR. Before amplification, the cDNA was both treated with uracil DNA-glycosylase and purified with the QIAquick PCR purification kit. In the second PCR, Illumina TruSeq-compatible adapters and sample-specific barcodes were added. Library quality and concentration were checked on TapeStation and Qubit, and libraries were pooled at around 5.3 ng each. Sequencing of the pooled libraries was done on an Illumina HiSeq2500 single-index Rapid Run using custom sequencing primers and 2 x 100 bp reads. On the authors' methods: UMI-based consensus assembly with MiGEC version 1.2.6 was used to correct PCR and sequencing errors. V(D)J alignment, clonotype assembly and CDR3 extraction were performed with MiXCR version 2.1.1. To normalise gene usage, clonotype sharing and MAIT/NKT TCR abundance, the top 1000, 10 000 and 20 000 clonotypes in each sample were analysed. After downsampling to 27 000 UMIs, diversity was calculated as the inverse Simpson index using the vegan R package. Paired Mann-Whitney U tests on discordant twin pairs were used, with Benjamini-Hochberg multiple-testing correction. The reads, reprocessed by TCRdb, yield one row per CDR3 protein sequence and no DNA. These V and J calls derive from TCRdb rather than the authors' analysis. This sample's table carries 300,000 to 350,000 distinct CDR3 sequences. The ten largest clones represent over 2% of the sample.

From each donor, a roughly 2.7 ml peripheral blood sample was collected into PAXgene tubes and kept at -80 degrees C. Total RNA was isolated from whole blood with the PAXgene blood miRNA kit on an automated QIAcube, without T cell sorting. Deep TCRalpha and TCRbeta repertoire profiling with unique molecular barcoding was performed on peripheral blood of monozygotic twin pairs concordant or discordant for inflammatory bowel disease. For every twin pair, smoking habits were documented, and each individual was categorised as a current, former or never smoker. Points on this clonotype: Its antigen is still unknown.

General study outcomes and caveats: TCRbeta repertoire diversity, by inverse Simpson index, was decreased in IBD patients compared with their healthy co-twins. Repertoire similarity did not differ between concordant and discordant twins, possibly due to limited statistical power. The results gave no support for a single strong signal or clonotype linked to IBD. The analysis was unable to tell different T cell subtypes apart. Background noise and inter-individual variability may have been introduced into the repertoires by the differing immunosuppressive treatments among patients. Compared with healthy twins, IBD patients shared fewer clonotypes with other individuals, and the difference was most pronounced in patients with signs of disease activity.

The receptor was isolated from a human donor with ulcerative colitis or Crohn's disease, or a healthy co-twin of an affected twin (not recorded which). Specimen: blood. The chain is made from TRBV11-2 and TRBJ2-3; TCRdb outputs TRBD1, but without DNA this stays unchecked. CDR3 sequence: CASAPNREKGADTQYF.